A selection of T cell receptor beta chains follows, all from one sample in a study of shared clonotypes between healthy human individuals. Sequencing used immunoSEQ multiplex PCR; TCRdb keeps in-frame clones, though not all of them. The table has about 1 million clones, about 75% seen once. The sequenced sample consisted of memory CD4+ T cells sorted from blood. The receptors shown here come from a young man in good health. Each CDR3 is given with its conserved first and last residue.

v_call: TRBV10-3; j_call: TRBJ2-1; cdr3_length: 13; cdr3_aa: CAIGLAGGKEQFF
v_call: TRBV11-3; j_call: TRBJ1-1; cdr3_length: 13; cdr3_aa: CASSLDWNTEAFF
v_call: TRBV10-3; j_call: TRBJ2-7; cdr3_length: 12; cdr3_aa: CAIGRYPYEQYF
v_call: TRBV19; j_call: TRBJ2-2; cdr3_length: 12; cdr3_aa: CASSVGQGELFF
v_call: TRBV19; j_call: TRBJ2-2; cdr3_length: 15; cdr3_aa: CASSIVSGSTGELFF
v_call: TRBV6-5; j_call: TRBJ2-7; cdr3_length: 11; cdr3_aa: CASSYLDEQYF
v_call: TRBV6-1; j_call: TRBJ2-2; cdr3_length: 15; cdr3_aa: CASSEGSGGPGELFF
v_call: TRBV5-6; j_call: TRBJ2-1; cdr3_length: 17; cdr3_aa: CASSSLVSSGGGNEQFF
v_call: TRBV18; j_call: TRBJ1-1; cdr3_length: 14; cdr3_aa: CASSIKTTEAEAFF
v_call: TRBV6-6; j_call: TRBJ2-2; cdr3_length: 14; cdr3_aa: CASSYAASTGELFF
v_call: TRBV5-8; j_call: TRBJ1-2; cdr3_length: 15; cdr3_aa: CASSLGQGARYGYTF
v_call: TRBV7-2; j_call: TRBJ1-2; cdr3_length: 14; cdr3_aa: CASSHPAGAGGYTF
v_call: TRBV18; j_call: TRBJ1-1; cdr3_length: 14; cdr3_aa: CASSPWGANTEAFF
v_call: TRBV7-3; j_call: TRBJ2-2; cdr3_length: 14; cdr3_aa: CASRQGPNTGELFF
v_call: TRBV30; j_call: TRBJ1-4; cdr3_length: 12; cdr3_aa: CAWSGGGEKLFF
v_call: TRBV4-1; j_call: TRBJ1-2; cdr3_length: 17; cdr3_aa: CASSQERRTGGFYGYTF
v_call: TRBV5-1; j_call: TRBJ2-2; cdr3_length: 15; cdr3_aa: CASSLWLANTGELFF
v_call: TRBV6-5; j_call: TRBJ2-5; cdr3_length: 16; cdr3_aa: CASSYSALAGGETQYF
v_call: TRBV4-3; j_call: TRBJ2-5; cdr3_length: 17; cdr3_aa: CASSREGLGEVGETQYF
v_call: TRBV5-1; j_call: TRBJ1-1; cdr3_length: 14; cdr3_aa: CASSLDGQRAEAFF
v_call: TRBV6-1; j_call: TRBJ1-3; cdr3_length: 14; cdr3_aa: CASSDRASGNTIYF
v_call: TRBV29-1; j_call: TRBJ2-7; cdr3_length: 15; cdr3_aa: CSVETAGLEVYEQYF